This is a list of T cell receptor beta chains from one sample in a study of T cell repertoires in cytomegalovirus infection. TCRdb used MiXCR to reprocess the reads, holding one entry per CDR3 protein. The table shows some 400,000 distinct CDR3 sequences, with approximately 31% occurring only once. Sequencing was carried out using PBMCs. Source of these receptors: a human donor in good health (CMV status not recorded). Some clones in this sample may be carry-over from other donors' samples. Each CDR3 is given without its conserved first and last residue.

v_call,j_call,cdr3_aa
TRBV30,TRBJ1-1,AWTKDYMNTEAF
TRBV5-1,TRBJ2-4,ASSLDGGLINIQY
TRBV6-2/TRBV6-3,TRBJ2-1,ASSYSLLAGARYNEQF
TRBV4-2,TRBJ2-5,SSSQWPVGTDQETQY
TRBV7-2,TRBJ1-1,ASSLDRSIRTEAF
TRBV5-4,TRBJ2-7,ASSIGQGRYEQY
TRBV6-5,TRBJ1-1,ASSYSTGLEAF
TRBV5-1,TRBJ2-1,ASSFTPGADYNEQF
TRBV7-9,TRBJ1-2,ADEPGTNGYT
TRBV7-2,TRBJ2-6,ASSPRLAGYSGANVLT
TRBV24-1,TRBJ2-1,ATSDSRQGIGHEQL
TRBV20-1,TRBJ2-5,SARRGGLQETQY
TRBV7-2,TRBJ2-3,ASSGGLAADTQY
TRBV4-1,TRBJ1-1,ASSQVWTSNTEAF
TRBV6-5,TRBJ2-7,ASSPTGPGYEQY
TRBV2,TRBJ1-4,ASSEKWDLEKLF
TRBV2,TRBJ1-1,ASSTALGAGGRNTEAF
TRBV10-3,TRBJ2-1,AISLDRNNEQF